A selection of T cell receptor beta chains follows, all from one sample in a study of beta chain features in type 1 diabetes. Assay used: immunoSEQ multiplex PCR; TCRdb lists only in-frame clones, some missing. The profile shows approximately 140,000 clones, around a tenth of them singletons. Sequencing input: central memory CD4+ T cells from blood. These receptors came from a middle-aged woman in good health. CDR3s include the opening cysteine and the closing phenylalanine or tryptophan. D genes are given only for firm matches. The size entry is marked missing in some rows and otherwise reads once, few, many or a size class.

V gene: TRBV12-5; J gene: TRBJ2-1; D gene: TRBD2; clone size: NA; CDR3 length: 17; CDR3 protein: CASGSPTSGGQYNEQFF; CDR3 DNA: TGTGCTAGTGGTTCCCCGACTAGCGGGGGGCAGTACAATGAGCAGTTCTTC
V gene: TRBV6-5; J gene: TRBJ2-5; D gene: NA; clone size: few; CDR3 length: 14; CDR3 protein: CASSYTTGQETQYF; CDR3 DNA: TGTGCCAGCAGTTATACGACAGGCCAAGAGACCCAGTACTTC
V gene: TRBV7-9; J gene: TRBJ1-5; D gene: TRBD1; clone size: NA; CDR3 length: 15; CDR3 protein: CASSWTGTNNQPQHF; CDR3 DNA: TGTGCCAGCAGCTGGACAGGGACTAACAATCAGCCCCAGCATTTT
V gene: TRBV5-1; J gene: TRBJ2-7; D gene: TRBD2; clone size: NA; CDR3 length: 14; CDR3 protein: CASSPVGGYYEQYF; CDR3 DNA: TGCGCCAGCAGCCCGGTGGGGGGGTATTACGAGCAGTACTTC
V gene: TRBV7-2; J gene: TRBJ2-1; D gene: TRBD2; clone size: NA; CDR3 length: 16; CDR3 protein: CASSFGSGGTYNEQFF; CDR3 DNA: TGTGCCAGCAGCTTTGGGAGCGGGGGGACCTACAATGAGCAGTTCTTC
V gene: TRBV6-1; J gene: TRBJ2-4; D gene: NA; clone size: NA; CDR3 length: 14; CDR3 protein: CASSAVSGKNIQYF; CDR3 DNA: TGTGCCAGCAGTGCCGTTTCGGGGAAAAACATTCAGTACTTC
V gene: TRBV28; J gene: TRBJ1-1; D gene: NA; clone size: many; CDR3 length: 11; CDR3 protein: CASSFFLEAFF; CDR3 DNA: TGTGCCAGCAGTTTTTTCTTAGAAGCTTTCTTT
V gene: TRBV29-1; J gene: TRBJ2-1; D gene: TRBD1; clone size: many; CDR3 length: 12; CDR3 protein: CSTGQGGNEQFF; CDR3 DNA: TGCAGCACAGGACAGGGGGGGAATGAGCAGTTCTTC
V gene: TRBV11-2; J gene: TRBJ2-5; D gene: TRBD2; clone size: NA; CDR3 length: 17; CDR3 protein: CASSLGALAGVQETQYF; CDR3 DNA: TGTGCCAGCAGCTTAGGTGCCCTAGCGGGGGTGCAAGAGACCCAGTACTTC
V gene: TRBV4-1; J gene: TRBJ2-4; D gene: TRBD2; clone size: NA; CDR3 length: 19; CDR3 protein: CASSQAGTSGVTAKNIQYF; CDR3 DNA: TGCGCCAGCAGCCAAGCCGGGACTAGCGGGGTCACTGCCAAAAACATTCAGTACTTC
V gene: TRBV27; J gene: TRBJ1-2; D gene: TRBD1; clone size: NA; CDR3 length: 13; CDR3 protein: CASTPTGPYGYTF; CDR3 DNA: TGTGCCAGCACCCCGACAGGGCCCTATGGCTACACCTTC
V gene: TRBV27; J gene: TRBJ2-7; D gene: NA; clone size: few; CDR3 length: 12; CDR3 protein: CASSLSGYEQYF; CDR3 DNA: TGTGCCAGCAGTTTATCCGGGTACGAGCAGTACTTC
V gene: TRBV19; J gene: TRBJ1-5; D gene: NA; clone size: many; CDR3 length: 15; CDR3 protein: CASSFIGQANQPQHF; CDR3 DNA: TGTGCCAGTAGTTTTATAGGACAAGCTAATCAGCCCCAGCATTTT
V gene: TRBV29-1; J gene: TRBJ2-3; D gene: TRBD2; clone size: few; CDR3 length: 16; CDR3 protein: CSVEDQAGLGTDTQYF; CDR3 DNA: TGCAGCGTTGAAGATCAAGCGGGACTGGGCACAGATACGCAGTATTTT
V gene: TRBV7-9; J gene: TRBJ2-2; D gene: TRBD2; clone size: many; CDR3 length: 14; CDR3 protein: CASSTSVLGGELFF; CDR3 DNA: TGTGCCAGCAGCACTAGCGTCCTGGGCGGGGAGCTGTTTTTT
V gene: TRBV19; J gene: TRBJ1-2; D gene: TRBD1; clone size: NA; CDR3 length: 14; CDR3 protein: CASSGQGDSYGYTF; CDR3 DNA: TGTGCCAGCTCCGGACAGGGAGACAGCTATGGCTACACCTTC
V gene: TRBV11-2; J gene: TRBJ2-2; D gene: NA; clone size: NA; CDR3 length: 14; CDR3 protein: CASSLGDIFGELFF; CDR3 DNA: TGTGCCAGCAGCTTAGGGGACATATTCGGGGAGCTGTTTTTT
V gene: TRBV19; J gene: TRBJ1-2; D gene: TRBD1; clone size: NA; CDR3 length: 16; CDR3 protein: CASSTGTGNNNYGYTF; CDR3 DNA: TGTGCCAGTAGCACCGGGACAGGGAACAATAACTATGGCTACACCTTC
V gene: TRBV5-4; J gene: TRBJ2-5; D gene: NA; clone size: NA; CDR3 length: 16; CDR3 protein: CASSLGDRGGTRTQYF; CDR3 DNA: TGTGCCAGCAGCTTGGGAGATAGGGGGGGTACCAGGACCCAGTACTTC
V gene: TRBV6-5; J gene: TRBJ1-2; D gene: NA; clone size: few; CDR3 length: 13; CDR3 protein: CASTTGLQGGYTF; CDR3 DNA: TGTGCCAGCACGACAGGCCTCCAGGGTGGCTACACCTTC
V gene: TRBV7-2; J gene: TRBJ2-3; D gene: TRBD1; clone size: once; CDR3 length: 17; CDR3 protein: CASSLGTGGVSTDTQYF; CDR3 DNA: TGTGCCAGCAGCCTAGGGACAGGGGGCGTTAGCACAGATACGCAGTATTTT
V gene: TRBV15; J gene: TRBJ1-4; D gene: NA; clone size: few; CDR3 length: 15; CDR3 protein: CATSSRGGVYEKLFF; CDR3 DNA: TGTGCCACCAGCAGCCGGGGGGGGGTCTATGAAAAACTGTTTTTT
V gene: TRBV13; J gene: TRBJ2-1; D gene: NA; clone size: few; CDR3 length: 15; CDR3 protein: CASSPRRGAVSEQFF; CDR3 DNA: TGTGCCAGCAGCCCCCGACGGGGGGCTGTTAGTGAGCAGTTCTTC
V gene: TRBV7-9; J gene: TRBJ2-7; D gene: TRBD2; clone size: NA; CDR3 length: 14; CDR3 protein: CAIGAGGNPYEQYF; CDR3 DNA: TGTGCCATCGGGGCGGGAGGGAACCCCTACGAGCAGTACTTC
V gene: TRBV18; J gene: TRBJ2-7; D gene: TRBD1; clone size: NA; CDR3 length: 14; CDR3 protein: CASSPRTGADEQYF; CDR3 DNA: TGTGCCAGCTCACCCAGGACAGGAGCTGACGAGCAGTACTTC
V gene: TRBV7-2; J gene: TRBJ2-5; D gene: TRBD2; clone size: NA; CDR3 length: 14; CDR3 protein: CASTESGGVETQYF; CDR3 DNA: TGTGCCAGCACCGAAAGCGGGGGGGTAGAGACCCAGTACTTC
V gene: TRBV5-4; J gene: TRBJ2-5; D gene: TRBD2; clone size: few; CDR3 length: 16; CDR3 protein: CASSDKGRGGGETQYF; CDR3 DNA: TGTGCCAGCAGCGACAAGGGGCGGGGGGGCGGAGAGACCCAGTACTTC
V gene: TRBV15; J gene: TRBJ2-5; D gene: NA; clone size: few; CDR3 length: 14; CDR3 protein: CATSRDPGRETQYF; CDR3 DNA: TGTGCCACCAGCAGAGATCCGGGGAGAGAGACCCAGTACTTC
V gene: TRBV29-1; J gene: TRBJ1-4; D gene: NA; clone size: NA; CDR3 length: 13; CDR3 protein: CSVEENRGEKLFF; CDR3 DNA: TGCAGCGTTGAAGAGAACAGAGGGGAAAAACTGTTTTTT
V gene: TRBV5-4; J gene: TRBJ2-5; D gene: TRBD2; clone size: NA; CDR3 length: 12; CDR3 protein: CASSPGGETQYF; CDR3 DNA: TGTGCCAGCAGCCCCGGGGGGGAGACCCAGTACTTC
V gene: TRBV11-2; J gene: TRBJ1-2; D gene: NA; clone size: few; CDR3 length: 12; CDR3 protein: CASSLSGYGYTF; CDR3 DNA: TGTGCCAGCAGCTTGTCGGGCTATGGCTACACCTTC